These 21 T cell receptor beta chains were sequenced from one sample in a study of blood T cells in healthy people across ages. With a J-beta primer mix and a sample-barcoded 5' primer, a second PCR ran about 7 to 11 cycles. TCRdb re-called the 5' RACE reads with MiXCR, one entry per CDR3 protein. The table shows about 1.1 million distinct CDR3 sequences, with around two fifths occurring only once. Sample: blood. These receptors came from a man between 18 and 29 years old in good health.

This clonotype has a handful of counts. The chain carries TRBV12-3 or TRBV12-4 and TRBJ1-4; unclear D gene. V shed 6 bases and J shed 3 bases, with 11 bases lying between them. The CDR3 consists of 14 residues. The CDR3 is CASSLLVPNEKLFF. In DNA form, the CDR3 reads TGTGCCAGCAGCCTACTCGTTCCTAATGAAAAACTGTTTTTT.

The chain is built from TRBV4-3 and TRBJ1-1; D unresolved. V lost 0 bases to trimming and J lost 0 bases, with 8 bases between them. The CDR3 runs 15 residues. Germline V gives CDR1 LGHNA, CDR2 YSLEER. CDR3 coding DNA: TGCGCCAGCAGCCAAGAGAGGGATTTGAACACTGAAGCTTTCTTT. Encoded protein: CASSQERDLNTEAFF.

The V call is TRBV20-1, the J call TRBJ1-5, with no clear D. The length of the CDR3 is 13 residues. In germline, CDR1 is DFQATT, CDR2 SNEGSKA (reference sequence). Trimming stripped 0 bases from V and 8 bases from J, with 11 bases between. In nucleotides, the CDR3 is TGCAGTGCTAGAGATTCGGCGCCTAAGCCCCAGCATTTT. The encoded protein is CSARDSAPKPQHF.

This sequence joins TRBV12-3 or TRBV12-4 and TRBJ2-3; D not resolved. With 6 bases removed from V and 0 bases from J, the gap between germline ends came to 16 bases. The CDR3 runs 16 residues. The CDR3 DNA sequence: TGTGCCAGCAGGTCCCGTCCCGTTACTAGCACAGATACGCAGTATTTT. Its protein product is CASRSRPVTSTDTQYF.

This chain joins TRBV12-3 or TRBV12-4 and TRBJ2-5; D may be TRBD1 (6 bases). The DNA end is a closer match to TRBJ2-1, so the J assignment may be wrong. The CDR3 has 15 residues. The CDR3 sequence is CASTRTADREETQFF. CDR3 nucleotides: TGTGCCAGCACTCGGACGGCGGACAGAGAAGAGACCCAGTTCTTC.

The sample holds a few counts of this clonotype. The chain uses TRBV29-1 and TRBJ2-2, with D perhaps matching TRBD1 (5 bases). This CDR3 is built from 12 residues. V lost 4 bases to trimming and J lost 4 bases, with 7 bases between them. Germline loops: CDR1 SQVTM, CDR2 ANQGSEA. CDR3: CSVGGLTGELFF. CDR3 DNA: TGCAGCGTTGGGGGCCTCACCGGGGAGCTGTTTTTT.

To note about this clonotype: A much larger clone lies one base from this, so it may be a read error. V gene TRBV2 combines with J gene TRBJ1-1; D may be TRBD1 (6 bases). Trimming pared 6 bases from V and 3 bases from J, leaving 11 bases between. Germline assignment: CDR1 SNHLY and CDR2 FYNNEI. The CDR3 loop spans 13 amino acids. CDR3 in DNA: TGTGCCAGCAGACCTACAGGGTACACTGAAGCTTTCTTT. This gives the protein CASRPTGYTEAFF.

This clonotype was recorded a few times. The chain carries TRBV12-3 or TRBV12-4 and TRBJ1-1; D ambiguous. The germline V and J ends were trimmed by 7 bases and 1 base, with 13 bases remaining between them. The CDR3 totals 14 residues. CDR3 residues: CASIPSTENTEAFF. The CDR3 DNA sequence: TGTGCCAGCATCCCCAGCACGGAGAACACTGAAGCTTTCTTT.

The rearrangement joins TRBV12-3 or TRBV12-4 to TRBJ1-2; the match to TRBD1 covers 10 bases. The CDR3 sequence is 16 residues long. Trimming removed 5 bases from V and 6 bases from J; junction bases left unmatched: 12. In DNA form, the CDR3 reads TGTGCCAGCAGTCCTTCCGGGACAGGGGATTACCATGGCTACACCTTC. Translating it yields CASSPSGTGDYHGYTF.

This clonotype has only a few counts. J is TRBJ1-2 and V is TRBV4-3; D gene unclear. CDR3 length: 17 amino acids. Trimming pared 4 bases from V and 1 base from J, leaving 19 bases between. Germline loops: CDR1 LGHNA, CDR2 YSLEER. CDR3 sequence reads: CASSLSDGPVFNYGYTF. CDR3 nucleotide sequence: TGCGCCAGCAGCCTATCTGACGGACCGGTATTTAACTATGGCTACACCTTC.

The table lists this clonotype with a few counts. The rearrangement links TRBV27 to TRBJ1-5; the match to TRBD1 covers 8 bases. The CDR3 loop spans 16 amino acids. Germline assignment: CDR1 MNHEY and CDR2 SMNVEV (reference sequence). Trimming cost V 5 bases and J 3 bases; bases outside gene matches: 9. The CDR3 region is CASSPAGTGPNQPQHF. The CDR3 bases are TGTGCCAGCAGTCCGGCCGGGACAGGCCCCAATCAGCCCCAGCATTTT.

The chain couples TRBV20-1 to TRBJ2-1, with 9 bases that match TRBD1. This CDR3 spans 12 amino acids. The germline gives CDR1 DFQATT, CDR2 SNEGSKA (reference sequence). Trimming removed 4 bases from V and 7 bases from J; junction bases left unmatched: 2. The CDR3 bases are TGCAGTGCTATTGGACAGGGGAATGAGCAGTTCTTC. Its protein is CSAIGQGNEQFF.

The chain joins TRBV11-2 to TRBJ2-1; maybe TRBD2 (5 bases). Trimming left V 6 bases short and J 10 bases short, with 16 bases between. The CDR3 sequence is 13 residues long. The germline V gene encodes CDR1 SGHAT and CDR2 FQNNGV. The CDR3 loop is CASRTPGFREQFF. CDR3 in DNA: TGTGCCAGCAGAACCCCGGGATTCAGGGAGCAGTTCTTC.

Ten or more counts support this clonotype. The rearrangement uses TRBV27 and TRBJ2-1; 10 positions agree with TRBD2. Per the germline V gene, CDR1 is MNHEY and CDR2 is SMNVEV (reference sequence). V was pared by 7 bases and J by 4 bases, with 1 base of the junction left unmatched. The CDR3 has 13 residues. The DNA for the CDR3 is TGTGCCAGCACTAGCGGGGGATACAATGAGCAGTTCTTC. It specifies CASTSGGYNEQFF.

The CDR3 is CSVEDPTAGLAGGAWQFF. The CDR3 DNA reads TGCAGCGTTGAAGACCCCACCGCGGGACTAGCGGGGGGCGCATGGCAGTTCTTC. The chain uses TRBV29-1 and TRBJ2-1, with 15 bases identical to TRBD2. The trim removed 0 bases at V and 12 bases at J, leaving 15 bases unmatched. Per germline, CDR1 SQVTM and CDR2 ANQGSEA. The CDR3 runs 18 residues.

V is TRBV20-1 and J is TRBJ1-1; D ambiguous. The CDR3 covers 12 residues. Germline lookup yields CDR1 DFQATT and CDR2 SNEGSKA (reference sequence). Trimming removed 0 bases from V and 7 bases from J, with 9 bases in between. The CDR3 coding sequence is TGCAGTGCTAGAGATGCCTACAGTGAAGCTTTCTTT. Protein sequence: CSARDAYSEAFF.

J is TRBJ2-1 and V is TRBV4-1; either TRBD1 or TRBD2 may supply D (5 bases each). There are 16 residues in the CDR3. V lost 5 bases, J lost 4 bases, and 18 bases lay in between. Germline-derived CDR1 and CDR2 are MGHRA and YSYEKL. This CDR3 reads CASSSQGKGTYNEQFF. The CDR3 nucleotides read TGCGCCAGCAGCTCCCAGGGAAAGGGGACGTACAATGAGCAGTTCTTC.

The V and J genes are TRBV20-1 and TRBJ1-5; 9 nucleotides match TRBD1. The CDR3 consists of 14 residues. V gave up 6 bases and J gave up 4 bases; unmatched junction bases: 7. Germline loops: CDR1 DFQATT, CDR2 SNEGSKA (reference sequence). The DNA for the CDR3 is TGCAGTGCCGCGACAGGGGGGGTTAATCAGCCCCAGCATTTT. It specifies CSAATGGVNQPQHF.

This clonotype has just a few counts. The genes are TRBV12-3 or TRBV12-4 and TRBJ2-5; a weak D match, TRBD2 (6 bases). The CDR3 contains 17 residues. Trimming took off 11 bases at V and 2 bases at J, with 27 bases between the two ends. CDR3 in amino acids: CAARLPAIAVLQETQYF. CDR3 sequence (DNA): TGTGCCGCCCGCCTCCCCGCAATAGCGGTTTTACAAGAGACCCAGTACTTC.

The chain has TRBV5-1 and TRBJ1-1, with no clear D. V gave up 0 bases and J gave up 2 bases, with 11 bases separating them. Per the germline V gene, CDR1 is SGHRS and CDR2 is YFSETQ. The CDR3 loop spans 15 amino acids. CDR3 coding DNA: TGCGCCAGCAGCTTGGAGGTAGGTCGAAACACTGAAGCTTTCTTT. It specifies CASSLEVGRNTEAFF.

V and J are TRBV7-9 and TRBJ1-5, with D possibly matching TRBD1 (6 bases). Trimming stripped 4 bases from V and 7 bases from J, with 14 bases between. CDR1 and CDR2 (germline): SEHNR, FQNEAQ (reference sequence). CDR3 length: 14 residues. Here the CDR3 DNA reads TGTGCCAGCAGCTCATCAGGGGACAAGCAGCCCCAGCATTTT. It codes for CASSSSGDKQPQHF.